Listed here is a single TCR beta chain. Its antigen has not been determined. It has no much larger one-base neighbor in the sample; base qualities were not kept. TCRbeta CDR3 regions were amplified from genomic DNA using the immunoSEQ Assay, a bias-controlled multiplex PCR. The authors' analysis ran thus. Within the assay, amplification of reference gene primers was used to estimate how many nucleated cells each sample contained. To quantify the absolute abundance of each unique TCRbeta CDR3 rearrangement, sequence reads were collapsed and filtered. For each sample, productive Simpson clonality was calculated as the square root of Simpson's diversity index over productive rearrangements. TCRdb took over this immuneACCESS table, retaining in-frame rearrangements with V and J assigned. Such tables are incomplete; in checked studies, under half of the missing clones stem from an unresolved V gene, and the remainder is unexplained. V and J calls and clone size are given by that table; D and trimming were obtained from the DNA. This sample lists hundreds of thousands of clones; roughly 86% were detected once. Less than 3.5% of the sample rests with the top ten.

The sample originates from a study of blood T cell repertoires in COVID-19 (dated by TCRdb to 2018 to 2020). Concerning the study at large: The collaborator samples originated in the United States, Italy and Spain and spanned the acute and convalescent phases of COVID-19. The material from the prospective study consisted of cDNA or gDNA derived from T cells, B-cell-depleted T cells, or PBMCs. The dataset comprised deeply sampled blood TCRbeta repertoires from subjects exposed to, actively infected with, or recovered from COVID-19. The sample metadata nearly always contained a de-identified subject ID, COVID-19 status, age in years and sex. Samples came from the ongoing ImmuneRACE study (first 160 participants) plus 1,254 subjects from 6 global collaborators. HLA class I and class II types, where available, came from metadata supplied by the sample provider rather than from assay-based typing. The repertoires were released in a freely available public database meant as a resource for research on the immune response to SARS-CoV-2. Study-level results and caveats: The amount of clinical and demographic metadata varied by source and participant and was provided uncurated.

The V end loses 1 base and the J end loses 1 base, and a stretch of 4 bases separates them. The germline V gene (reference sequence) yields LNHNV for CDR1 and YYDKDF for CDR2. The CDR3 covers 13 residues, taking in both the cysteine and the phenylalanine. The kept DNA is CDR3 alone, 39 bases in frame from the first base. In the prospective study, participants were about 18 to 100 years old, resided in approximately 22 geographic areas of the United States, and were enrolled through a virtual design. In the prospective study, participants were assigned to cohorts based on the clinical history participants reported in a screening survey and a study questionnaire. Exposed participants were defined as having been in contact with someone with a PCR-confirmed or clinician-diagnosed COVID-19 case within 2 weeks of study entry. Mobile phlebotomists in the prospective study collected whole blood, serum and a nasopharyngeal or oropharyngeal swab from every participant. Participants in the prospective study had the option to provide additional blood draws and questionnaires over a roughly 2-month period. Before DNA extraction, prospective study blood samples were shipped either frozen or at room temperature.

The material sequenced was PBMCs or T cells enriched from blood (not recorded which). The chain is assembled from TRBV15 and TRBJ2-5, with no D gene named confidently. This receptor was taken from a woman aged 50 to 60 who had been exposed to COVID-19. The sequenced DNA: TGTGCCACCAGCAGAGGGGCCCAAGAGACCCAGTACTTC. This codes for CATSRGAQETQYF.